Each of the 28 T cell receptor beta chains below was sequenced from the same sample in a study of spatial heterogeneity in lung cancer. Regarding the study as a whole: Mutation tallies in tumors tracked expanded intratumoral alpha and beta TCR counts.

Time point given: sample taken at primary tumor resection. The antigens these receptors bind are not known. TCRdb reprocessed the 5' RACE reads via MiXCR and lists one record per CDR3 protein. The sample lists 6,500 to 9,500 distinct CDR3 sequences, around 12% occurring once. The sequencing used lung tumor tissue, collected at surgery. The source of these receptors is a male donor with early-stage non-small cell lung cancer.

This clonotype came up many times. Being off target in a library aimed at alpha chains, this beta chain has a size of little meaning. The V and J genes are TRBV7-6 and TRBJ2-7; 12 nucleotides agree with TRBD1. Looked up from germline, CDR1 is SGHVS and CDR2 is FNYEAQ. J lost 5 bases, V lost 4 bases, and 3 bases had no gene match. The CDR3 is 14 residues long. CDR3 region: CASSYGTGGNEQYF. In nucleotides, the CDR3 is TGTGCCAGCAGCTATGGGACAGGGGGCAACGAGCAGTACTTC.

This clonotype turned up a few times. Little can be read into the size of this beta chain, an off-target read in a library designed for alpha chains. The CDR3 sequence is CSARKLDGFRRDTEAFF. The CDR3, as DNA: TGCAGTGCTAGAAAACTTGACGGGTTTCGGCGGGACACTGAAGCTTTCTTT. The chain links TRBV20-1 to TRBJ1-1; no clear D. Trimming pared 2 bases from V and 3 bases from J, leaving 22 bases between. The CDR3 totals 17 residues. Germline V gives CDR1 DFQATT, CDR2 SNEGSKA (reference sequence).

In this sample, this clonotype turned up many times. The library was built for alpha chains, so this beta chain is an off-target read and its size means little. The chain is built from TRBV5-1 and TRBJ2-3; 7 bases are shared with TRBD1. The V segment lost 0 bases and the J segment 4 bases; nucleotides outside the gene matches: 2. Germline loops: CDR1 SGHRS, CDR2 YFSETQ. There are 14 residues in the CDR3. CDR3 sequence (DNA): TGCGCCAGCAGCTTGGAGGGGGCCCCAGATACGCAGTATTTT. Its translation is CASSLEGAPDTQYF.

This clonotype was seen many times. Since it is a stray read in a library aimed at alpha chains, this beta chain has a size that is not meaningful. This sequence joins TRBV13 and TRBJ2-2; 11 bases fit TRBD1. Germline trimming cut 9 bases from V and 4 bases from J; bases unmatched to any gene: 10. Germline CDR1 and CDR2: PRHDT and FYEKMQ (reference sequence). This CDR3 has 16 amino acids. DNA of the CDR3: TGTGCCAGTGCCGTAGGGACAGGGGGTTTCACCGGGGAGCTGTTTTTT. Translating gives CASAVGTGGFTGELFF.

The table lists this clonotype with many counts. Because this beta chain is a stray read in a library intended to capture alpha chains, its abundance should not be given much weight. The gene calls are TRBV20-1 and TRBJ2-6, with 8 bases lining up with TRBD1. The CDR3 spans 17 residues. CDR1 DFQATT and CDR2 SNEGSKA come from the germline V gene (reference sequence). With 6 bases clipped from V and 2 bases from J, the junction kept 12 bases outside the gene matches. The CDR3 nucleotides read TGCAGTGCGAGGGGACAGGACTGGGTAGCTGGGGCCAACGTCCTGACTTTC. Amino acid sequence: CSARGQDWVAGANVLTF.

By share of the sample, this clonotype is medium-sized. This beta chain is an unintended read in a library built for alpha chains; its size means little. The rearrangement links TRBV11-3 to TRBJ1-1; D gene unclear. This CDR3 is built from 16 residues. The V end was cut by 2 bases, the J end by 4 bases, with 17 bases between. The germline V gene has CDR1 SGHNT and CDR2 YENEEA. The CDR3 nucleotides read TGTGCCAGCAGCTTAAGGCTGTGGATGTGGGCCACTGAAGCTTTCTTT. Protein product: CASSLRLWMWATEAFF.

This clonotype was counted only a few times. The library was prepared for alpha chains; this beta chain is a stray read, so its frequency means little. The J gene is TRBJ2-1, the V gene TRBV28; D gene uncertain. The V gene lost 1 base and the J gene lost 4 bases, with 11 bases spanning the gap. Germline V gene lookup returns CDR1 MDHEN and CDR2 SYDVKM. The CDR3 covers 15 residues. The CDR3 nucleotides are TGTGCCAGCAGTTTATCGGGCAGTTTGTACAATGAGCAGTTCTTC. This codes for CASSLSGSLYNEQFF.

This clonotype is labeled as medium-sized. This beta chain lies outside the target of a library built for alpha chains; its clone size means little. The chain employs TRBV7-2 and TRBJ2-7; D is perhaps TRBD2 (5 bases). This CDR3 has 15 amino acids. The V gene lost 0 bases and the J gene lost 5 bases, with 14 bases spanning the gap. CDR1 is SGHTA and CDR2 is FQGNSA in the germline V gene. The CDR3 DNA is TGTGCCAGCAGCTTAGCGTCCACCACGGGGAACGAGCAGTACTTC. Residues: CASSLASTTGNEQYF.

This clonotype is classed as medium-sized. This beta chain lies outside the target of a library built for alpha chains; its clone size means little. The rearrangement links TRBV15 to TRBJ1-2; 7 nucleotides align to TRBD1. The CDR3 covers 16 residues. Germline CDR1 is LNHNV and CDR2 is YYDKDF (reference sequence). Trimming removed 0 bases from V and 4 bases from J; junction bases left unmatched: 8. CDR3 amino acids: CATSRDRQGLIYGYTF. The CDR3 DNA reads as TGTGCCACCAGCAGAGACCGACAGGGCCTAATCTATGGCTACACCTTC.

Comments on this clonotype: A library made for alpha chains picked up this beta chain off target, so its size means little. The chain uses TRBV12-3 or TRBV12-4 and TRBJ1-3, with D perhaps TRBD1 (6 bases). Trimming pared 8 bases from V and 0 bases from J, leaving 20 bases between. The CDR3 is made up of 17 amino acids. For the CDR3, the DNA is TGTGCCAGCGGATTTCGACGGGGGGGCGACTCTGGAAACACCATATATTTT. Amino acids: CASGFRRGGDSGNTIYF.

In this sample, this clonotype turned up many times. This beta chain is an off-target read within a library intended for alpha chains, so its frequency means little. The chain employs TRBV29-1 and TRBJ2-2; no firm D call. The CDR3 runs to 11 residues. Deletions cut 7 bases from V and 2 bases from J, with 5 bases between. Germline V gene data show CDR1 as SQVTM and CDR2 as ANQGSEA. Here the CDR3 reads CSASNTGELFF. The DNA of the CDR3 is TGCAGCGCCTCCAACACCGGGGAGCTGTTTTTT.

On this clonotype: Since it is a stray read in a library aimed at alpha chains, this beta chain has a size that is not meaningful. V usage is TRBV12-3 or TRBV12-4 and J usage is TRBJ2-7; perhaps TRBD2 as D (5 bases). With 4 bases removed from V and 3 bases from J, the gap between germline ends came to 13 bases. The CDR3 is 14 residues long. The chain's CDR3 is CASSSQVGDYEQYF. In DNA, the CDR3 is TGTGCCAGCAGTTCCCAGGTCGGGGACTACGAGCAGTACTTC.

Many counts were recorded for this clonotype. The library was built for alpha chains, so this beta chain is an off-target read and its size means little. The J gene is TRBJ2-7, the V gene TRBV25-1; a possible D gene is TRBD2 (7 bases). The CDR3 consists of 13 residues. Trimming removed 7 bases at V and 5 bases at J, with 15 bases between. CDR1 is MGHDK, CDR2 SYGVNS, per germline. CDR3 nucleotide sequence: TGTGCCAGCACTAGGGGGGGGTCCGACGAGCAGTACTTC. This codes for CASTRGGSDEQYF.

On this clonotype itself: The library was designed around alpha chains, so this beta chain is a stray read whose abundance carries little weight. V gene TRBV7-8 combines with J gene TRBJ1-1, with no clear D. The V end was cut by 5 bases, the J end by 0 bases, with 4 bases between. CDR1 and CDR2 (germline): SGHVS, FQNEAQ. The CDR3 contains 12 residues. The CDR3 sequence: CASSNMNTEAFF. The CDR3 nucleotides are TGTGCCAGCAGCAACATGAACACTGAAGCTTTCTTT.

This clonotype showed up many times. A library made for alpha chains picked up this beta chain off target, so its size means little. This chain links TRBV27 with TRBJ1-6; D is unresolved. Germline V gene lookup returns CDR1 MNHEY and CDR2 SMNVEV (reference sequence). The CDR3 extends over 18 amino acids. Deletions cut 6 bases from V and 0 bases from J, with 18 bases between. CDR3 residues: CASSGLRGGSSYNSPLHF. CDR3 DNA: TGTGCCAGCAGCGGCCTTAGAGGCGGAAGCTCCTATAATTCACCCCTCCACTTT.

This clonotype came up many times. This beta chain came through as a stray read in a library set up for alpha chains, and its size says little. This chain links TRBV9 with TRBJ1-2; 12 positions match TRBD1. This CDR3 is built from 16 residues. Germline assignment: CDR1 SGDLS and CDR2 YYNGEE. V was pared by 3 bases and J by 0 bases, with 3 bases of the junction left unmatched. CDR3 DNA: TGTGCCAGCAGCGGGGACAGGGGGCGAGCTAACTATGGCTACACCTTC. It codes for CASSGDRGRANYGYTF.

This clonotype was counted at least ten times. This beta chain slipped into a library made for alpha chains as a stray read, so its size is not meaningful. This chain links TRBV3-1 with TRBJ2-3; 9 bases align to TRBD2. The CDR3 is made up of 16 amino acids. Germline trimming cut 0 bases from V and 0 bases from J; bases unmatched to any gene: 1. Germline V gene sequence: CDR1 LGHDT, CDR2 YNNKEL (reference sequence). CDR3 protein: CASSQEGLASTDTQYF. The CDR3 bases are TGTGCCAGCAGCCAAGAAGGACTAGCGAGCACAGATACGCAGTATTTT.

This clonotype was detected ten times or more. Little can be read into the size of this beta chain, an off-target read in a library designed for alpha chains. The rearrangement joins TRBV6-6 to TRBJ2-3, with TRBD1 as a possible D gene (5 bases). V lost 7 bases and J lost 6, with 8 bases in between. This CDR3 is built from 11 residues. In germline, CDR1 is MNHNY, CDR2 SVGAGI (reference sequence). Written as DNA, the CDR3 is TGTGCCAGCATGACAGCGGATACGCAGTATTTT. Translation: CASMTADTQYF.

This clonotype has ten or more counts. A library prepared for alpha chains yielded this beta chain as an off-target read; its size is of little meaning. J is TRBJ1-4 and V is TRBV3-1; no definite D call. The CDR3 contains 15 residues. Looked up from germline, CDR1 is LGHDT and CDR2 is YNNKEL (reference sequence). Between the trimmed V and J ends, which lost 4 bases and 7 bases, there was a span of 16 bases. CDR3 sequence reads: CASSRGQAVREKLFF. CDR3 sequence (DNA): TGTGCCAGCAGCCGCGGCCAGGCCGTCCGTGAAAAACTGTTTTTT.

This clonotype is judged medium-sized. In a library made to pick up alpha chains, this beta chain is a stray read with a size that means little. The chain combines TRBV29-1 with TRBJ1-2, with D unclear. Looked up from germline, CDR1 is SQVTM and CDR2 is ANQGSEA. V gave up 6 bases and J gave up 4 bases, with 15 bases separating them. The CDR3 loop spans 13 amino acids. The CDR3 here is CSVLMTGGYGYTF. DNA for the CDR3: TGCAGCGTCCTAATGACCGGTGGCTATGGCTACACCTTC.

Regarding this clonotype: This beta chain is a stray sequence in a library constructed for alpha chains; its clone size is not meaningful. V and J are TRBV12-3 or TRBV12-4 and TRBJ1-4; perhaps TRBD1 as D (5 bases). Trimming took 5 bases from V and 8 from J, leaving 15 bases between them. This CDR3 region has 14 residues. The CDR3 region is CASSNGGVSEKLFF. DNA for the CDR3: TGTGCCAGCAGTAACGGGGGAGTAAGCGAAAAACTGTTTTTT.

Comments on this clonotype: This beta chain came through as a stray read in a library set up for alpha chains, and its size says little. This rearrangement joins TRBV29-1 to TRBJ2-1; D gene uncertain. V was clipped by 3 bases and J by 6 bases, with 9 bases between them. Germline-derived CDR1 and CDR2 are SQVTM and ANQGSEA. The CDR3 consists of 12 residues. The CDR3 sequence is CSVDQTVNEQFF. CDR3 bases: TGCAGCGTTGATCAGACTGTCAATGAGCAGTTCTTC.

In its sample, this clonotype is medium-sized. This beta chain appears as a stray read in a library generated for alpha chains; its size is not informative. The rearrangement links TRBV10-3 to TRBJ1-1; weak D call: TRBD1 (6 bases). Germline V gene data show CDR1 as ENHRY and CDR2 as SYGVKD. The CDR3 runs to 13 residues. Trimming stripped 5 bases from V and 1 base from J, with 8 bases between. The CDR3 coding sequence is TGTGCCATCAGTCGGACAGAGAACACTGAAGCTTTCTTT. Translated: CAISRTENTEAFF.

This clonotype has ten or more counts. A library made for alpha chains picked up this beta chain off target, so its size means little. The rearrangement uses TRBV14 and TRBJ2-2, with TRBD1 matching over 8 bases. CDR3 length: 17 residues. The germline V gene encodes CDR1 SGHDN and CDR2 FVKESK. Trimming took 6 bases from V and 3 from J; bases not matched to a gene: 12. CDR3 bases: TGTGCCAGCAGTGTCGGACAGGGTGTGCTCTACACCGGGGAGCTGTTTTTT. Encoded protein: CASSVGQGVLYTGELFF.

This clonotype was found many times. This beta chain is an off-target read within a library intended for alpha chains, so its frequency means little. The CDR3 coding sequence is TGTGCCAGCAGCACAGGGGCCTACGAGCAGTACTTC. As protein: CASSTGAYEQYF. This chain links TRBV7-2 with TRBJ2-7, with TRBD1 identical over 7 bases. The V and J ends lost 5 bases and 2 bases, in that order; junction bases with no gene match: 0. CDR1 and CDR2 (germline): SGHTA, FQGNSA. CDR3 length: 12 residues.

In the case of this clonotype: With the library built for alpha chains, this beta chain is off target and its frequency is not meaningful. This chain joins TRBV6-6 and TRBJ1-1; TRBD1 might be the D (5 bases). Germline-derived CDR1 and CDR2 are MNHNY and SVGAGI (reference sequence). Trimming cost V 5 bases and J 1 base, with 8 bases left between them. The CDR3 has 13 amino acids. Written as DNA, the CDR3 is TGTGCCAGCAGTCCAGGGAAGAACACTGAAGCTTTCTTT. This translates into CASSPGKNTEAFF.

This clonotype was counted ten times or more. The library was prepared for alpha chains; this beta chain is a stray read, so its frequency means little. The CDR3 DNA follows: TGCAGTGCTGTAGGTGGTAGCGGGGCCTACGAGCAGTACTTC. Protein sequence: CSAVGGSGAYEQYF. The chain joins TRBV20-1 to TRBJ2-7; 8 bases agree with TRBD2. CDR3 size: 14 residues. V trimming: 5 bases; J trimming: 2 bases; junction bases outside the gene matches: 8. CDR1 is DFQATT, CDR2 SNEGSKA, per germline (reference sequence).

This clonotype counts as medium-sized. In a library made to pick up alpha chains, this beta chain is a stray read with a size that means little. The chain couples TRBV7-9 to TRBJ2-1; TRBD2 matches 7 bases. J gave up 7 bases and V 2 bases, and 8 bases lay outside the gene matches. The germline gives CDR1 SEHNR, CDR2 FQNEAQ (reference sequence). The CDR3 has 15 amino acids. The CDR3 region is CASSLTWGGWNEQFF. CDR3 in DNA: TGTGCCAGCAGCTTAACTTGGGGGGGATGGAATGAGCAGTTCTTC.